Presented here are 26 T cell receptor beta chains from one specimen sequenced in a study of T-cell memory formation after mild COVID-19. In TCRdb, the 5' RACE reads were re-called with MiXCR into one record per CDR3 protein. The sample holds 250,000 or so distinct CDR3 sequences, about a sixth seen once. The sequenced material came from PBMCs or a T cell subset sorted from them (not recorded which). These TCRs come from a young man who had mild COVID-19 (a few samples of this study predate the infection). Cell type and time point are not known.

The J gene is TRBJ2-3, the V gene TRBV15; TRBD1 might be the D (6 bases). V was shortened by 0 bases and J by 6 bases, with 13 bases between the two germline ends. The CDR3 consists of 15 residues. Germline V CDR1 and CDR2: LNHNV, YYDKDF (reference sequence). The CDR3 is CATSRDLGARDTQYF. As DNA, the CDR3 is TGTGCCACCAGCAGAGATCTGGGGGCGCGTGATACGCAGTATTTT. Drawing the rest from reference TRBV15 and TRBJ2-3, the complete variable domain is DAMVIQNPRYQVTQFGKPVTLSCSQTLNHNVMYWYQQKSSQAPKLLFHYYDKDFNNEADTPDNFQSRRPNTSFCFLDIRSPGLGDTAMYLCATSRDLGARDTQYFGPGTRLTVL.

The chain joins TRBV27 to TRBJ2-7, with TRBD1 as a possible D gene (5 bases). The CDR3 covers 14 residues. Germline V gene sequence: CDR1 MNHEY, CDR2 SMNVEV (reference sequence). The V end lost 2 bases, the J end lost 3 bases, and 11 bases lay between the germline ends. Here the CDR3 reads CASSLRGRGYEQYF. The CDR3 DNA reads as TGTGCCAGCAGTTTAAGGGGAAGAGGCTACGAGCAGTACTTC.

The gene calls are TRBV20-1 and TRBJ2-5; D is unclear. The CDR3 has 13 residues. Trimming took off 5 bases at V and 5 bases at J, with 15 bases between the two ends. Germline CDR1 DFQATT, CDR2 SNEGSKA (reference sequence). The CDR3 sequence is CSASKVGLETQYF. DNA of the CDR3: TGCAGTGCTTCGAAAGTGGGTTTGGAGACCCAGTACTTC.

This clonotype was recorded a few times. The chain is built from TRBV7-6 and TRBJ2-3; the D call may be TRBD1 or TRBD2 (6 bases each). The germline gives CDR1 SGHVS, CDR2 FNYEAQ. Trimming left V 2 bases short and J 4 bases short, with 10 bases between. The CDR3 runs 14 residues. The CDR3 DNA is TGTGCCAGCAGCTTATACGGGGGCGCAGATACGCAGTATTTT. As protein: CASSLYGGADTQYF.

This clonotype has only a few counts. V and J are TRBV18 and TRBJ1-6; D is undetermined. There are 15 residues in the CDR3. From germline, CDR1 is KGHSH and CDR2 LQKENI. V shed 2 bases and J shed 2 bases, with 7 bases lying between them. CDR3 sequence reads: CASSPGVAYNSPLHF. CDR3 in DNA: TGTGCCAGCTCACCAGGGGTGGCCTATAATTCACCCCTCCACTTT.

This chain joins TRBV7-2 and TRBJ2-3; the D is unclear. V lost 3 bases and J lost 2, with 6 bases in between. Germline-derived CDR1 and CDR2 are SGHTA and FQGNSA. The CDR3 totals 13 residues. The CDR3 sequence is CASSFTPTDTQYF. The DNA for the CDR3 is TGTGCCAGCAGCTTTACCCCCACAGATACGCAGTATTTT. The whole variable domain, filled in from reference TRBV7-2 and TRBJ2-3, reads GAGVSQSPSNKVTEKGKDVELRCDPISGHTALYWYRQSLGQGLEFLIYFQGNSAPDKSGLPSDRFSAERTGGSVSTLTIQRTQQEDSAVYLCASSFTPTDTQYFGPGTRLTVL.

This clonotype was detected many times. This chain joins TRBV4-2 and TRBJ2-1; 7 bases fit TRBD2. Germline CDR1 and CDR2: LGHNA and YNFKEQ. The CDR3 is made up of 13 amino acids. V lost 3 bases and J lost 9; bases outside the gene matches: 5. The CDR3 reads CASSHGGEGEQFF. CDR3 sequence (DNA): TGTGCCAGCAGCCATGGCGGGGAGGGTGAGCAGTTCTTC.

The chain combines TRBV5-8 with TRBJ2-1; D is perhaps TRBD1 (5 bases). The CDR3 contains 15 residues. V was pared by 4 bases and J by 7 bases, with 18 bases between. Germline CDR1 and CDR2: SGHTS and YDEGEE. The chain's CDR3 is CASSQVGHGRNEQFF. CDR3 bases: TGTGCCAGCAGCCAGGTGGGGCACGGTAGGAATGAGCAGTTCTTC.

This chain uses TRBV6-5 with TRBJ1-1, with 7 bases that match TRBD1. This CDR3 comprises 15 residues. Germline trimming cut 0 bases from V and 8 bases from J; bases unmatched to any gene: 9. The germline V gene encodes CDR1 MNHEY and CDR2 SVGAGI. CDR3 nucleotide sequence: TGTGCCAGCAGTTACTCTACAAGCGGGACAGCCGAAGCTTTCTTT. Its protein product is CASSYSTSGTAEAFF.

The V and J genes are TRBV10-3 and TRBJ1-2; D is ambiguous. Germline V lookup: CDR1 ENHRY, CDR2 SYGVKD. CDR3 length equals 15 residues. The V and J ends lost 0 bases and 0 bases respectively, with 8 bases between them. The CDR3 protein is CAISESIGTNYGYTF. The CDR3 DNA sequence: TGTGCCATCAGTGAGTCGATAGGAACTAACTATGGCTACACCTTC.

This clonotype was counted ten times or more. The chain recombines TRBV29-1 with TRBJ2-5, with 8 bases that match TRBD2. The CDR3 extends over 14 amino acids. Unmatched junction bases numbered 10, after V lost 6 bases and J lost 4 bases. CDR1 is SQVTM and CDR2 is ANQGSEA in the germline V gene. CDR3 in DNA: TGCAGCGTGGGGAGCCAGCGGGGGATAGAGACCCAGTACTTC. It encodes CSVGSQRGIETQYF.

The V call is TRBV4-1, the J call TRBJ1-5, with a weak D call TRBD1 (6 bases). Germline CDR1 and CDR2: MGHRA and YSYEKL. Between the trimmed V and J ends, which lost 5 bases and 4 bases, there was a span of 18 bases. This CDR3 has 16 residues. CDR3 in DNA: TGCGCCAGCAGCACGACAGGAGAAGGCCGTAATCAGCCCCAGCATTTT. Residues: CASSTTGEGRNQPQHF.

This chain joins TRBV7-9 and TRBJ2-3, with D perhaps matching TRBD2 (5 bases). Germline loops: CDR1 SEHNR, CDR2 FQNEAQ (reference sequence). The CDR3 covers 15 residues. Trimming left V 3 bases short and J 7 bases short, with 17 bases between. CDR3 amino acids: CASSFRHGKLNTQYF. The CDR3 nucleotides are TGTGCCAGCAGCTTCAGACACGGGAAGTTGAATACGCAGTATTTT.

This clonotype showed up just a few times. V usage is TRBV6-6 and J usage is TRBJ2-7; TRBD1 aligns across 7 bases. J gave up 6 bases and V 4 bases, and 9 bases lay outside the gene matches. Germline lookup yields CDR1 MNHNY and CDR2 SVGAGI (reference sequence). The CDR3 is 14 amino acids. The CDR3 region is CASSFTPTGTEQYV. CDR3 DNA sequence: TGTGCCAGCAGTTTCACACCGACAGGGACCGAGCAGTACGTC.

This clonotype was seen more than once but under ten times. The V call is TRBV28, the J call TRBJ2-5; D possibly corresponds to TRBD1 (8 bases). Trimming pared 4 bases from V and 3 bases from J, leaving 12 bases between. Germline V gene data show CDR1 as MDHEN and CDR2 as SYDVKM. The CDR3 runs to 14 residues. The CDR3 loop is CASSSQGGEETQYF. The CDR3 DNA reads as TGTGCCAGCAGTTCACAGGGGGGGGAAGAGACCCAGTACTTC.

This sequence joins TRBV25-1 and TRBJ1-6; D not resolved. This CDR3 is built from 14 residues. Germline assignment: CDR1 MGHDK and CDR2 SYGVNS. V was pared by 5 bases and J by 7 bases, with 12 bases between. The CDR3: CASSTAGSNSPLHF. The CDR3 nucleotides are TGTGCCAGCAGTACCGCAGGTTCCAATTCACCCCTCCACTTT.

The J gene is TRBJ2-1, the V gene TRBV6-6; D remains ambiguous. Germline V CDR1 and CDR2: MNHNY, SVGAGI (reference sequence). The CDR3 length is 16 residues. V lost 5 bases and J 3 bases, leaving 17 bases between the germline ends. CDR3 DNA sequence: TGTGCCAGCAGTATGAGACGTAACCAGTTCTACAATGAGCAGTTCTTC. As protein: CASSMRRNQFYNEQFF.

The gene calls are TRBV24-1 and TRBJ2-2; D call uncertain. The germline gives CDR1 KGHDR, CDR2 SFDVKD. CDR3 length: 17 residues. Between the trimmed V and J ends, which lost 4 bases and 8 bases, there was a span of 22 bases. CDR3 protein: CATSDSAVVTRVGELFF. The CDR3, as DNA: TGTGCCACCAGTGACTCGGCGGTCGTAACTCGGGTGGGGGAGCTGTTTTTT.

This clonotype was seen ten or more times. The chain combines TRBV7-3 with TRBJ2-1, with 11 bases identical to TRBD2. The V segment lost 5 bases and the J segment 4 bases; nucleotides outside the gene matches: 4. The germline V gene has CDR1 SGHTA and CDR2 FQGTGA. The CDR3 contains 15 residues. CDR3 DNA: TGTGCCAGCAGCAAACTAGCGGGGGCTTACAATGAGCAGTTCTTC. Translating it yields CASSKLAGAYNEQFF.

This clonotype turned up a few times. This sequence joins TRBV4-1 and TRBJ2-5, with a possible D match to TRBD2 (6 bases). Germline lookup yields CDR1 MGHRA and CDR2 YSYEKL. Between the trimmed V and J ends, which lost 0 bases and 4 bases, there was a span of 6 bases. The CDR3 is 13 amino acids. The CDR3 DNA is TGCGCCAGCAGCCAAGAGGGGGGAGAGACCCAGTACTTC. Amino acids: CASSQEGGETQYF.

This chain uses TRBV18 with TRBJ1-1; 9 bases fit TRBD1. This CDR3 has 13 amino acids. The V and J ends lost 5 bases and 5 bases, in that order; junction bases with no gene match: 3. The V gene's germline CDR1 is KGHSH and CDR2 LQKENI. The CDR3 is CASSGTGQTEAFF. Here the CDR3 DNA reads TGTGCCAGCTCAGGGACAGGGCAAACTGAAGCTTTCTTT. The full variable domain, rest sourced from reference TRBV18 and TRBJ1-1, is NAGVMQNPRHLVRRRGQEARLRCSPMKGHSHVYWYRQLPEEGLKFMVYLQKENIIDESGMPKERFSAEFPKEGPSILRIQQVVRGDSAAYFCASSGTGQTEAFFGQGTRLTVV.

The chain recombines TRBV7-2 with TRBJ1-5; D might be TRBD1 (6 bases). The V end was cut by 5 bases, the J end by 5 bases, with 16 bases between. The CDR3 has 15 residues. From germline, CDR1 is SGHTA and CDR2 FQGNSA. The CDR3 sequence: CASSRAGRGDQPQHF. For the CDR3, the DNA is TGTGCCAGCAGCCGGGCGGGCAGGGGTGATCAGCCCCAGCATTTT.

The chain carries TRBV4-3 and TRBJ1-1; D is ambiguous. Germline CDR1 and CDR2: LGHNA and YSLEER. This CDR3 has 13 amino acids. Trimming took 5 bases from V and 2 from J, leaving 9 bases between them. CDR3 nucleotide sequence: TGCGCCAGCAGCGGGAGAAGCAACACTGAAGCTTTCTTT. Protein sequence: CASSGRSNTEAFF.

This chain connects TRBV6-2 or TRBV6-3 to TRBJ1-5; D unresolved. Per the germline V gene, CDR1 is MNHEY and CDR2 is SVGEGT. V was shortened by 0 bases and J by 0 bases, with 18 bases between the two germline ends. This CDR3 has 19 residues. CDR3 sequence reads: CASSYSQTSGVYSNQPQHF. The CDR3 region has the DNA TGTGCCAGCAGTTACTCGCAGACTTCTGGGGTTTATAGCAATCAGCCCCAGCATTTT.

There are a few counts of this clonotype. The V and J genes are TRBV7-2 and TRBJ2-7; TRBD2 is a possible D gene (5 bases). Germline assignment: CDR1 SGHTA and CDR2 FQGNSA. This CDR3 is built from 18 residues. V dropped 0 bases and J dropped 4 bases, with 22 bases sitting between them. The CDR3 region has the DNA TGTGCCAGCAGCTTAGCGGGGATAACTAAGCGGACTCCGTACGAGCAGTACTTC. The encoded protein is CASSLAGITKRTPYEQYF.

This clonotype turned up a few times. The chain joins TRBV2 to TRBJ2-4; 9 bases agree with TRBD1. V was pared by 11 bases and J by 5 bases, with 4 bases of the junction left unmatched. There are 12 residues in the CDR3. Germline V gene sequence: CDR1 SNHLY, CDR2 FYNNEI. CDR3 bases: TGTGCCGGGGGGGACAGGGAAAACATTCAGTACTTC. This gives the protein CAGGDRENIQYF.